Described below is a single T cell receptor beta chain sequence and its context. What it binds is unknown. This sample was included in a study of identifying expanded T cells in peripheral blood. Points from the study as a whole: Clone count variance between approximately 2-week samples rose with total template count. Differentially abundant clones: about 1.2 between replicates, 16.4 at about two weeks, less than 25 at four.

Healthy donors had no documented immune events, such as infections, while sampled. The protocol was immunoSEQ multiplex PCR, while the TCRdb copy is restricted to in-frame clones and leaves out a portion. The table shows 70,000 to 95,000 clones, with over 85% occurring only once. The J segment lost 1 base and the V segment lost 3 bases, leaving 8 bases of the junction unmatched. There are 16 residues in the CDR3. Looked up from germline, CDR1 is KGHSH and CDR2 is LQKENI. The specimen was blood. This sequence was found in a person between 18 and 75 years old in good health. V usage is TRBV18 and J usage is TRBJ1-1; 7 bases are shared with TRBD1. CDR3 in amino acids: CASSPVVGTANTEAFF. CDR3 coding DNA: TGTGCCAGCTCACCGGTAGTGGGGACAGCGAACACTGAAGCTTTCTTT.